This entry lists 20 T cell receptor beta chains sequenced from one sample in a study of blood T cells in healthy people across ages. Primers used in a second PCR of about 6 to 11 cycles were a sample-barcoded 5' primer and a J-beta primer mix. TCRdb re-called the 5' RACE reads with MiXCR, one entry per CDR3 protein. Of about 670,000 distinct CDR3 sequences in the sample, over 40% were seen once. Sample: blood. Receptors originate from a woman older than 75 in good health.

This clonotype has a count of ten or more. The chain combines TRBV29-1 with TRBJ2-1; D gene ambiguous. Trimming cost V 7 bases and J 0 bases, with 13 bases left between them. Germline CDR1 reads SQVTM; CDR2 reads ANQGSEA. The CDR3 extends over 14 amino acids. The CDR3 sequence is CSAPAQSSYNEQFF. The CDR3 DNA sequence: TGCAGCGCCCCAGCCCAAAGCTCCTACAATGAGCAGTTCTTC.

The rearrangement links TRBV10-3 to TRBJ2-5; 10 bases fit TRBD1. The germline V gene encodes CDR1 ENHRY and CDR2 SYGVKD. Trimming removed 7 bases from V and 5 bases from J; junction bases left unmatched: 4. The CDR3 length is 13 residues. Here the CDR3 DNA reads TGTGCCATCAAGGGACAGGGGAGGGAGACCCAGTACTTC. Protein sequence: CAIKGQGRETQYF.

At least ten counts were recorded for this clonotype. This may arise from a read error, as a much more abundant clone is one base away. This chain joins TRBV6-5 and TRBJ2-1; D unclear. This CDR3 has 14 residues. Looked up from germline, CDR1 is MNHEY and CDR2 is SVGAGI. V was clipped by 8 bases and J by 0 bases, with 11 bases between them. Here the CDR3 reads CASCDASSYNEQFF. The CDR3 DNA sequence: TGTGCCAGCTGCGACGCCAGCTCCTACAATGAGCAGTTCTTC.

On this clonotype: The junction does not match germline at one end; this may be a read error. CDR3 sequence reads: CASSFSGGPNGQFF. The CDR3 region has the DNA TGTGCCAGCAGTTTCTCGGGAGGGCCTAATGGGCAGTTCTTC. The rearrangement links TRBV6-5 to TRBJ2-1, with 8 bases lining up with TRBD2. The CDR3 is 14 amino acids. Germline V gene data show CDR1 as MNHEY and CDR2 as SVGAGI.

The CDR3 sequence is CASLRWEASTIEQYF. In DNA, the CDR3 is TGTGCCAGCCTTCGCTGGGAGGCCTCTACTATCGAGCAGTACTTC. The chain has TRBV28 and TRBJ2-5; tentatively, D is TRBD2 (6 bases). The DNA end is more similar to TRBJ2-7, so the J call may be wrong. This CDR3 is 15 amino acids long. The germline gives CDR1 MDHEN, CDR2 SYDVKM.

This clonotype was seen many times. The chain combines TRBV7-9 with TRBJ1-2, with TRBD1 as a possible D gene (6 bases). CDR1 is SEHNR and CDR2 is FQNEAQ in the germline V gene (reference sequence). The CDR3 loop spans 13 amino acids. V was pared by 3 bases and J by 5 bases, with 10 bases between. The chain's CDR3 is CASSLAGQYGYTF. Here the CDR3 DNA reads TGTGCCAGCAGCTTGGCAGGACAGTATGGCTACACCTTC.

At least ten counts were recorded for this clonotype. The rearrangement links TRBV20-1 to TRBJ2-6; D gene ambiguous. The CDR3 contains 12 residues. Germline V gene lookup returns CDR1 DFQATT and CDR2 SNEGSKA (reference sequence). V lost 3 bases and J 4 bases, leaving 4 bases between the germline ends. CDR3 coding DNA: TGCAGTGCTAGTATGGGGGCCAACGTCCTGACTTTC. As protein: CSASMGANVLTF.

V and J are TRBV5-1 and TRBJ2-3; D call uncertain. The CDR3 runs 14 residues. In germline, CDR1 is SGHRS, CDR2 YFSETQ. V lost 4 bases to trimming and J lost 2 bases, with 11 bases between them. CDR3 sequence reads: CASSPEKSTDTQYF. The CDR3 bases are TGCGCCAGCAGCCCCGAAAAGTCCACAGATACGCAGTATTTT.

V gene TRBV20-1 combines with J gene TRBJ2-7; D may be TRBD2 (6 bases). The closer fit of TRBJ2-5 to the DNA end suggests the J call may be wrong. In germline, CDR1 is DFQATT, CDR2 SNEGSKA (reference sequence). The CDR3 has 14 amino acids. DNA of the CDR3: TGCAGTGCTAGAGATCTACAGCGGGTAGAGACCCAGTACTTC. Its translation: CSARDLQRVETQYF.

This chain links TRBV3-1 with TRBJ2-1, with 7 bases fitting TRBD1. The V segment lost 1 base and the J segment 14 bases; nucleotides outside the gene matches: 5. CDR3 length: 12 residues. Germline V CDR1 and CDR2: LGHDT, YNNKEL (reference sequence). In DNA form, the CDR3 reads TGTGCCAGCAGCCAAGCCCCGGGGACAGAGTTCTTC. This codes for CASSQAPGTEFF.

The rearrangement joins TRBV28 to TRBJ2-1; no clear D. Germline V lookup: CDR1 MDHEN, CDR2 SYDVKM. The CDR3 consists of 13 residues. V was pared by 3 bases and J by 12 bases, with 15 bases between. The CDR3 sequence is CASSFGGVRVQFF. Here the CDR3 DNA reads TGTGCCAGCAGTTTCGGTGGCGTGAGAGTGCAGTTCTTC.

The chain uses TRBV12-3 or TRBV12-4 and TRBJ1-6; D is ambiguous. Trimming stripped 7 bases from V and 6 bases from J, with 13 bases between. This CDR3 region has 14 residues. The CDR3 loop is CASKALTANSPLHF. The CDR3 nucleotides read TGTGCCAGCAAAGCATTGACGGCTAATTCACCCCTCCACTTT.

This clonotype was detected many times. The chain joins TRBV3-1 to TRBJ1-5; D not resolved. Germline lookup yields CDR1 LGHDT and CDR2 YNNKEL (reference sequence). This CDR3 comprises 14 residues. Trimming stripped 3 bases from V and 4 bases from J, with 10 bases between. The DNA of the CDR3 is TGTGCCAGCAGCCAGACACTGGGGAATCAGCCCCAGCATTTT. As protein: CASSQTLGNQPQHF.

Here the CDR3 reads CASSEPRGSGPRETQYF. The CDR3 DNA sequence: TGCGCCAGCAGTGAGCCCCGGGGTAGCGGCCCGCGGGAGACCCAGTACTTC. The rearrangement uses TRBV10-2 and TRBJ2-7; D is perhaps TRBD2 (6 bases). The closer fit of TRBJ2-5 to the DNA end suggests the J call may be wrong. CDR1 WSHSY and CDR2 SAAADI come from the germline V gene. This CDR3 contains 17 residues.

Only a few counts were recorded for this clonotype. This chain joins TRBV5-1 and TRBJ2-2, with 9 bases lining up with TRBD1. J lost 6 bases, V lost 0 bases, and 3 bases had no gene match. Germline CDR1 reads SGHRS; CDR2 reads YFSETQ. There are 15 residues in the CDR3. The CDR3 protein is CASSLAGQGSGELFF. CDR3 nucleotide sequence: TGCGCCAGCAGCTTGGCGGGACAGGGATCCGGGGAGCTGTTTTTT.

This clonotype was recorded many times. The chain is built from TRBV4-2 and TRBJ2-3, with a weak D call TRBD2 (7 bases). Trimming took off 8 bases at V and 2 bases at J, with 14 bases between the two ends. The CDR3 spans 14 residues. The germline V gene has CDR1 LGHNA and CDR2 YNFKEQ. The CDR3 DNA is TGTGCCAGCGCCGGGGGGCGTAACACAGATACGCAGTATTTT. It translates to CASAGGRNTDTQYF.

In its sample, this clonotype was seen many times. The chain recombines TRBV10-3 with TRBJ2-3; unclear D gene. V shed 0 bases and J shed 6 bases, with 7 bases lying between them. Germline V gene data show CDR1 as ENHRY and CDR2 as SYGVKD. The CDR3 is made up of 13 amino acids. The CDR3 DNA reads TGTGCCATCAGTGAGTCGACGCTGGATACGCAGTATTTT. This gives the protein CAISESTLDTQYF.

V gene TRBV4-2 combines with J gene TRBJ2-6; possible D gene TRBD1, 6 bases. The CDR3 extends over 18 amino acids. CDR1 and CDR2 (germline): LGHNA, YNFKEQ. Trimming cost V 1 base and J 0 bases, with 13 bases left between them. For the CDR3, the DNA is TGTGCCAGCAGCCAAGTGGACAGATTTAGCTCTGGGGCCAACGTCCTGACTTTC. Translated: CASSQVDRFSSGANVLTF.

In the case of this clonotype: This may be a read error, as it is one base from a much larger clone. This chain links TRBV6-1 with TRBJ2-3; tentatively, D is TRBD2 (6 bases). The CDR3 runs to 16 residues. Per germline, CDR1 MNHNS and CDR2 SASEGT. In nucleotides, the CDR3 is TGTGCCGGCAGTGATAACTACGGGAGATTTGCAGATACGCAGTATTTT. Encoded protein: CAGSDNYGRFADTQYF.

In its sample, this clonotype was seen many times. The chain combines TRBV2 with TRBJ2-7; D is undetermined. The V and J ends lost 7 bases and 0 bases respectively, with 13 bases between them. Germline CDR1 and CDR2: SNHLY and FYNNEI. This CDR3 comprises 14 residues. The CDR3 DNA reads TGTGCCAGCAACCCAGATATAGGCTCCTACGAGCAGTACTTC. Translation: CASNPDIGSYEQYF.